This section outlines one TCR beta chain sequence together with its context. Antigen unknown. The donors were members of the validation cohort comprising over a hundred subjects, separate from the roughly 700-subject first cohort. The data originate from a study of cytomegalovirus exposure and HLA in healthy donors. Study-wide results and caveats: In vitro experiments confirmed that a few CMV-associated chains were specific for CMV antigens. Most observed TCR sequences were rare, whereas some public TCRs were detected in many donors. According to a subsequent analysis, TCR clusters from the first cohort were inclined to appear together in the 90 to 150 validation repertoires.

Using immunoSEQ multiplex PCR, the repertoire was profiled, and TCRdb retains in-frame clones only, with some absent. Among 200,000 to 250,000 clones, around nine tenths were seen once, and the ten largest hold about 2%. Trimming shortened V by 5 bases and J by 6 bases, and 19 bases separated the two germline ends. CDR3 size: 15 residues. The germline CDR1 and CDR2 sequences are SGHAT and FQDESV (reference sequence). The chain is built from TRBV11-1 and TRBJ1-1, with D perhaps matching TRBD1 (5 bases). The specimen was PBMCs. This TCR derives from a woman younger than 35 in good health and CMV-seropositive. The CDR3 DNA reads as TGTGCCAGCAGCCCCAGGACACCACGAGACGCTGAAGCTTTCTTT. It specifies CASSPRTPRDAEAFF.